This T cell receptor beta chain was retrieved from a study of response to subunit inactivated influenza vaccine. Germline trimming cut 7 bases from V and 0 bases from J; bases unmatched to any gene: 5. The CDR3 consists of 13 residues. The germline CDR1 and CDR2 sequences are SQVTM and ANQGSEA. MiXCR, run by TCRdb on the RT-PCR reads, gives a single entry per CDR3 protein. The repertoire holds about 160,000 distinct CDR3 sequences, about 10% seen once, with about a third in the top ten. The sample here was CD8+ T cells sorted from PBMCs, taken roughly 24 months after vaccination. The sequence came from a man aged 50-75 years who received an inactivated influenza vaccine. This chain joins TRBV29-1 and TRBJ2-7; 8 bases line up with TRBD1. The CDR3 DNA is TGCAGCGGGGGGACAGGAAGCTCCTACGAGCAGTACTTC. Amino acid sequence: CSGGTGSSYEQYF.